Listed below are T cell receptor beta chains from one sample, sequenced in a study of blood T cell repertoires in COVID-19. The protocol was immunoSEQ multiplex PCR, while the TCRdb copy is restricted to in-frame clones and leaves out a portion. The sample has 200,000 or so clones; around nine tenths are singletons. What was sequenced was peripheral blood. These receptors all stem from a woman aged 60 to 75 with acute or convalescent COVID-19. CDR3s include the opening cysteine and the closing phenylalanine or tryptophan. The D gene is left open where the match is weak. Clone size is not always given. Where it is, it says once, few, many or a class for expanded clones.

clone size,D gene,V gene,J gene,CDR3 DNA,CDR3 protein
NA,NA,TRBV7-8,TRBJ1-1,TGTGCCAGCAGCTTAGTAACGTGGGGCAGCCAGTATGATCACACTGAAGCTTTCTTT,CASSLVTWGSQYDHTEAFF
NA,TRBD1,TRBV6-2/TRBV6-3,TRBJ2-1,TGTGCCAGCAGTTACTCAGGACAGGTCATAGGTCGGTTCTTC,CASSYSGQVIGRFF
NA,TRBD1,TRBV5-1,TRBJ2-4,TGCGCCAGCAGCTCCACAGGGGTGAATGCCAAAAACATTCAGTACTTC,CASSSTGVNAKNIQYF
few,TRBD2,TRBV11-2,TRBJ2-1,TGTGCCAGCAGGGCCGGGACTAGAGTCGACACACACAATGAGCAGTTCTTC,CASRAGTRVDTHNEQFF
NA,TRBD1,TRBV30,TRBJ1-5,TGTGCCTGGAGCGGGACAGGGGGCAGGGGTCAGCCCCAGCATTTT,CAWSGTGGRGQPQHF
NA,NA,TRBV7-9,TRBJ2-7,TGTGCCAGCAGCTTGGCCCTAGCGATCCACGAGCAGTACTTC,CASSLALAIHEQYF
NA,NA,TRBV5-1,TRBJ1-1,TGCGCCAGCAGCTTGGGACAGGTTATGAGGACTGAAGCTTTCTTT,CASSLGQVMRTEAFF
few,TRBD1,TRBV3-1/TRBV3-2,TRBJ2-3,TGTGCCAGCAGCCAAGACCGGACAGGGGGCGTAGATACGCAGTATTTT,CASSQDRTGGVDTQYF
NA,TRBD1,TRBV19,TRBJ2-7,TGTGCCAGTAGTATAGAAGGGACAGGGGTCTACGAGCAGTACTTC,CASSIEGTGVYEQYF
NA,TRBD2,TRBV7-2,TRBJ2-1,TGTGCCAGCAGCTTAGAAGTAGCGGGAGGGCCTCCCTGGGAGCAGTTCTTC,CASSLEVAGGPPWEQFF
NA,NA,TRBV9,TRBJ1-2,TGTGCCAGCAGCGTTCAGGGGTCCCATGGCTACACCTTC,CASSVQGSHGYTF
NA,TRBD1,TRBV5-1,TRBJ1-2,TGCGCCAGCAGCCCAAATATCGGGGGACAGGGGAGCTATGGCTACACCTTC,CASSPNIGGQGSYGYTF
few,TRBD1,TRBV6-5,TRBJ1-1,TGTGCCAGCAGCCTCGACAGGGGGGGAACTGAAGCTTTCTTT,CASSLDRGGTEAFF
NA,NA,TRBV11-3,TRBJ2-1,TGTGCCAGCAGCTCCCGTCTAACAGGGTCCTACAATGAGCAGTTCTTC,CASSSRLTGSYNEQFF
NA,TRBD1,TRBV30,TRBJ1-6,TGTGCCTGGACCCCCGGACAGGGGCCCTCACCCCTCCACTTT,CAWTPGQGPSPLHF
NA,TRBD1,TRBV18,TRBJ1-2,TGTGCCAGCTCACCACAGGGGGCAAATGGCTACACCTTC,CASSPQGANGYTF
few,TRBD1,TRBV19,TRBJ2-7,TGTGCCAGTAGTACTCAGAACAGGGGTGCCGAGCAGTACTTC,CASSTQNRGAEQYF
once,NA,TRBV4-1,TRBJ1-2,TGCGCCAGCAGCCAAATTGGGAGGGCCCCTTATGGCTACACCTTC,CASSQIGRAPYGYTF
NA,TRBD2,TRBV6-6,TRBJ2-3,TGTGCCACCTCCGGCCGCCGCGGGGGAACAGATACGCAGTATTTT,CATSGRRGGTDTQYF
NA,TRBD2,TRBV2,TRBJ2-1,TGTGCCAGCAGTGAAAAGCGGGGGGAGGGTAATGAGCAGTTCTTC,CASSEKRGEGNEQFF
NA,NA,TRBV9,TRBJ2-2,TGTGCCAGCAGCGTAGAGGGCGGGTTCACCGGGGAGCTGTTTTTT,CASSVEGGFTGELFF
few,NA,TRBV5-1,TRBJ1-2,TGCGCCAGCAGCTTGGCCGCCGGGGGGGAGTCCGGCTACACCTTC,CASSLAAGGESGYTF
NA,NA,TRBV4-1,TRBJ1-1,TGCGCCAGCAGCCAGTCTACGAAGACTGAAGCTTTCTTT,CASSQSTKTEAFF
NA,NA,TRBV12-3/TRBV12-4,TRBJ1-1,TGTGCCAGCAGTTTCCAGGGCGAAGCTTTCTTT,CASSFQGEAFF
NA,TRBD1,TRBV5-4,TRBJ1-4,TGTGCCAGCAGCTGGGACAGGACTGAAAAACTGTTTTTT,CASSWDRTEKLFF
NA,NA,TRBV7-2,TRBJ2-1,TGTGCCAGCAGCTTTGAGCTCGGAGGAGACTCCTACAATGAGCAGTTCTTC,CASSFELGGDSYNEQFF
NA,NA,TRBV28,TRBJ1-4,TGTGCCAGCAGTTTATGGCAAAAGGGCGGGGAAAAACTGTTTTTT,CASSLWQKGGEKLFF
NA,NA,TRBV21-1,TRBJ1-5,TGTGCCAGCAGCAAGTGGGACAGGGAAGTCGGCAATCAGCCCCAGCATTTT,CASSKWDREVGNQPQHF
NA,NA,TRBV7-9,TRBJ1-1,TGTGCCAGCAGCTTAAAGATTTTGAGATACAGAGACGGGAACACTGAAGCTTTCTTT,CASSLKILRYRDGNTEAFF
once,TRBD1,TRBV18,TRBJ1-4,TGTGCCAGCTCATCGACAGGGGCAACTAATGAAAAACTGTTTTTT,CASSSTGATNEKLFF
NA,NA,TRBV6-6,TRBJ1-1,TGTGCCAGCAGTTACCCTATAGGGCGGGTACGCACTGAAGCTTTCTTT,CASSYPIGRVRTEAFF
NA,NA,TRBV9,TRBJ2-3,TGTGCCAGCAACCTCGAAGGGGGGGTCAGCACAGATACGCAGTATTTT,CASNLEGGVSTDTQYF
NA,NA,TRBV3-1/TRBV3-2,TRBJ1-2,TGTGCCAGCTCCAAGACACAAAGGACAGAAGATAACTATGGCTACACCTTC,CASSKTQRTEDNYGYTF
NA,TRBD2,TRBV24-1,TRBJ2-1,TGTGCCACCAGTGAAAGTACTAGCGTGGCCCTCAATGAGCAGTTCTTC,CATSESTSVALNEQFF
NA,NA,TRBV7-9,TRBJ2-7,TGTGCCAGCAGCTTAGTAGCATCCACCTACGAGCAGTACTTC,CASSLVASTYEQYF
once,TRBD1,TRBV3-1/TRBV3-2,TRBJ1-2,TGTGCCAGCAGCCGGGACAGACGGTCGACCTATGGCTACACCTTC,CASSRDRRSTYGYTF
once,NA,TRBV6-5,TRBJ1-2,TGTGCCAGCCAGGGACAACCACTCTATGGCTACACCTTC,CASQGQPLYGYTF
NA,NA,TRBV6-2/TRBV6-3,TRBJ2-7,TGTGCCAGCAGTTACAGCGGAAGCCCTATTAGCTCCTACGAGCAGTACTTC,CASSYSGSPISSYEQYF
NA,TRBD1,TRBV19,TRBJ1-2,TGTGCCAGTAGGACGTACAGGGGGGCTAACTATGGCTACACCTTC,CASRTYRGANYGYTF
NA,TRBD2,TRBV7-2,TRBJ2-5,TGTGCCAGCAGCTTAGAGGGCGGGAGGAGGCAAGAGACCCAGTACTTC,CASSLEGGRRQETQYF
NA,NA,TRBV10-2,TRBJ1-5,TGCGCCAGCAGTGAGTCGGAGAATCAGCCCCAGCATTTT,CASSESENQPQHF
NA,NA,TRBV19,TRBJ1-2,TGTGCCAGTAGACAGTCGACAAGGCAGACCAGCTATGGCTACACCTTC,CASRQSTRQTSYGYTF
NA,NA,TRBV7-9,TRBJ2-3,TGTGCCAGCAGCCCCGTCGGGGGAGTTAACTTCACAGATACGCAGTATTTT,CASSPVGGVNFTDTQYF
NA,NA,TRBV5-6,TRBJ1-6,TGTGCCAGCAGCTTGAGGGCGGGGGATCTCTCCTATAATTCACCCCTCCACTTT,CASSLRAGDLSYNSPLHF
NA,TRBD1,TRBV2,TRBJ2-6,TGTGCCAGCAAAGGGACAGTTACAACTGGGGCCAACGTCCTGACTTTC,CASKGTVTTGANVLTF
NA,TRBD2,TRBV6-2/TRBV6-3,TRBJ2-7,TGTGCCAGCAGTTACGGGAGGGGTCGCTACGAGCAGTACTTC,CASSYGRGRYEQYF
NA,NA,TRBV18,TRBJ1-1,TGTGCCAGCTCACCACGGCAGGGAGGAGGAGACACTGAAGCTTTCTTT,CASSPRQGGGDTEAFF
NA,TRBD2,TRBV6-6,TRBJ2-3,TGTGCCAGCAGTTACGGCCGGGGGGTGATATCAGATACGCAGTATTTT,CASSYGRGVISDTQYF
once,TRBD1,TRBV6-5,TRBJ2-7,TGTGCCAGCACCCCGACGACAGGGAGTGGGGGCAAGCAGTACTTC,CASTPTTGSGGKQYF
NA,TRBD1,TRBV18,TRBJ2-1,TGTGCCAGCTCAACGAAAAATCAAGGCACAGGGGTACTCAATGAGCAGTTCTTC,CASSTKNQGTGVLNEQFF
NA,TRBD2,TRBV4-2,TRBJ2-5,TGTGCCAGCAGCTCGGGCGGGGGACTACAAGAGACCCAGTACTTC,CASSSGGGLQETQYF
NA,NA,TRBV5-1,TRBJ2-7,TGCGCCAGCAGCTTGGACATCCGCTCCTACGAGCAGTACTTC,CASSLDIRSYEQYF
NA,TRBD2,TRBV18,TRBJ2-1,TGTGCCAGCTCACCCCCGGGACTAGCCCATGATGAGCAGTTCTTC,CASSPPGLAHDEQFF
NA,NA,TRBV29-1,TRBJ2-2,TGCAGCGTTGGGACAACTCCGAACGTAAACACCGGGGAGCTGTTTTTT,CSVGTTPNVNTGELFF
NA,TRBD2,TRBV4-2,TRBJ2-2,TGTGCCAGCAGCCAGGGCCTAGCGGGATGGGCCGGGGAGCTGTTTTTT,CASSQGLAGWAGELFF
NA,NA,TRBV11-2,TRBJ1-3,TGTGCCAGCAGCTTAGAACTAATCTCTGGAAACACCATATATTTT,CASSLELISGNTIYF
many,TRBD2,TRBV3-1/TRBV3-2,TRBJ2-2,TGTGCCAGCAGCCAAGCCGTCGGGACTAGAACTCCCAACACCGGGGAGCTGTTTTTT,CASSQAVGTRTPNTGELFF
NA,NA,TRBV5-1,TRBJ1-4,TGCGCCAGCAGCTTGGCCTCGGGGGGTAATGAAAAACTGTTTTTT,CASSLASGGNEKLFF